Below are 30 T cell receptor beta chains sequenced from a single sample in a study of T cell responses to AZD1222 COVID-19 vaccine (dated by TCRdb to about 2021). What the time point label conveys for this sample: baseline before first vaccination. The library was obtained by the immunoSEQ multiplex PCR assay. TCRdb stores this immuneACCESS table with in-frame sequences only. Part of the clones is absent; in the studies checked, under half of the shortfall reflects unresolved V genes, and no reason is known for the rest. The sample includes about 110,000 clones, with about nine tenths observed a single time. About 1.2% of the sample lies in the top ten. Sequences were derived from peripheral blood, sampled on day 0 of AZD1222 vaccination. The receptors originated from an adult in good health.

The chain combines TRBV29-1 with TRBJ1-3; D is unresolved. CDR3 length: 14 residues. Germline assignment: CDR1 SQVTM and CDR2 ANQGSEA. V was clipped by 4 bases and J by 0 bases, with 10 bases between them. Here the CDR3 reads CSVAEGASGNTIYF. Written as DNA, the CDR3 is TGCAGCGTTGCGGAGGGAGCCTCTGGAAACACCATATATTTT.

V gene TRBV18 combines with J gene TRBJ1-1, with D uncertain. The germline V and J ends were trimmed by 4 bases and 0 bases, with 3 bases remaining between them. From germline, CDR1 is KGHSH and CDR2 LQKENI. The CDR3 loop spans 12 amino acids. The CDR3 region has the DNA TGTGCCAGCTCACTGCTGAACACTGAAGCTTTCTTT. It specifies CASSLLNTEAFF.

The chain combines TRBV6-2 or TRBV6-3 with TRBJ2-3; D perhaps matches TRBD2 (7 bases). The CDR3 runs to 16 residues. V lost 4 bases to trimming and J lost 6 bases, with 20 bases between them. Germline V gene lookup returns CDR1 MNHEY and CDR2 SVGEGT. CDR3 sequence: CASSSGNGGRVDTQYF. The CDR3 DNA sequence: TGTGCCAGCAGTTCGGGTAACGGGGGGCGAGTCGATACGCAGTATTTT.

For the CDR3, the DNA is TGTGCCAGCACCCCGCTCGACAGCCAAGAGACCCAGTACTTC. As protein: CASTPLDSQETQYF. The rearrangement links TRBV2 to TRBJ2-5; D possibly corresponds to TRBD1 (5 bases). V was pared by 7 bases and J by 1 base, with 13 bases between. The V gene's germline CDR1 is SNHLY and CDR2 FYNNEI. The CDR3 covers 14 residues.

J is TRBJ1-1 and V is TRBV2; 8 bases match TRBD1. The CDR3 is 17 amino acids. Germline trimming cut 2 bases from V and 6 bases from J; bases unmatched to any gene: 14. Germline V gene data show CDR1 as SNHLY and CDR2 as FYNNEI. CDR3 coding DNA: TGTGCCAGCAGTGAATGGGACAGGAATCTTGAACTTCCTGAAGCTTTCTTT. Amino acid sequence: CASSEWDRNLELPEAFF.

This clone was seen once. The sample contains more than one DNA sequence encoding this CDR3. CDR3 sequence: CASSLRQGETQYF. Here the CDR3 DNA reads TGTGCCAGCAGCTTGCGACAAGGGGAGACCCAGTACTTC. The V and J genes are TRBV5-8 and TRBJ2-5, with D unclear. V lost 1 base, J lost 5 bases, and 9 bases lay in between. This CDR3 region has 13 residues. CDR1 is SGHTS, CDR2 YDEGEE, per germline. Looking up the rest from reference TRBV5-8 and TRBJ2-5 gives the full variable domain: EAGVTQSPTHLIKTRGQQATLRCSPISGHTSVYWYQQALGLGLQFLLWYDEGEERNRGNFPPRFSGRQFPNYSSELNVNALELEDSALYLCASSLRQGETQYFGPGTRLLVL.

V is TRBV6-5 and J is TRBJ1-2; D perhaps matches TRBD1 (6 bases). Germline V lookup: CDR1 MNHEY, CDR2 SVGAGI. CDR3 length equals 12 residues. The germline V and J ends were trimmed by 10 bases and 0 bases, with 9 bases remaining between them. CDR3 sequence reads: CATTGANYGYTF. CDR3 nucleotides: TGTGCCACGACAGGAGCTAACTATGGCTACACCTTC.

This clone was seen a few times. The V and J genes are TRBV3-1 (or the pseudogene TRBV3-2) and TRBJ1-5, with a possible D match to TRBD1 (6 bases). The length of the CDR3 is 16 residues. V lost 0 bases and J 2 bases, leaving 11 bases between the germline ends. The V gene's germline CDR1 is LGHDT and CDR2 YNNKEL (reference sequence). CDR3 in amino acids: CASSQELGAGNQPQHF. CDR3 nucleotide sequence: TGTGCCAGCAGCCAAGAGCTGGGGGCCGGCAATCAGCCCCAGCATTTT.

The J gene is TRBJ2-2, the V gene TRBV6-2 or TRBV6-3, with 8 bases identical to TRBD1. Unmatched junction bases numbered 0, after V lost 2 bases and J lost 1 base. The CDR3 has 15 residues. Germline V gives CDR1 MNHEY, CDR2 SVGEGT. The CDR3 sequence: CASSYGQGNTGELFF. The CDR3 DNA reads TGTGCCAGCAGTTACGGACAGGGGAACACCGGGGAGCTGTTTTTT.

The V call is TRBV27, the J call TRBJ1-4; D remains unclear. CDR1 MNHEY and CDR2 SMNVEV come from the germline V gene (reference sequence). V lost 2 bases and J 5 bases, leaving 9 bases between the germline ends. The CDR3 consists of 14 residues. The CDR3 region is CASSLHGPNEKLFF. CDR3 in DNA: TGTGCCAGCAGTTTACATGGCCCCAATGAAAAACTGTTTTTT.

The chain is built from TRBV7-2 and TRBJ2-1; possibly TRBD2 for D (5 bases). Looked up from germline, CDR1 is SGHTA and CDR2 is FQGNSA. The V end lost 2 bases, the J end lost 3 bases, and 8 bases lay between the germline ends. The CDR3 sequence is 14 residues long. The DNA of the CDR3 is TGTGCCAGCAGCTTAAGGACTGTCTACAATGAGCAGTTCTTC. It encodes CASSLRTVYNEQFF. The entire variable domain, with the rest obtained from reference TRBV7-2 and TRBJ2-1, is as follows: GAGVSQSPSNKVTEKGKDVELRCDPISGHTALYWYRQSLGQGLEFLIYFQGNSAPDKSGLPSDRFSAERTGGSVSTLTIQRTQQEDSAVYLCASSLRTVYNEQFFGPGTRLTVL.

The J gene is TRBJ1-2, the V gene TRBV5-6; D is undetermined. The V gene lost 4 bases and the J gene lost 2 bases, with 15 bases spanning the gap. The germline gives CDR1 SGHDT, CDR2 YYEEEE. The CDR3 spans 15 residues. DNA of the CDR3: TGTGCCAGCAGCCCGGAGGAGGGTTTAAACTATGGCTACACCTTC. Its translation: CASSPEEGLNYGYTF.

There are a few counts of this clone. The CDR3 is CASGSLPNTEAFF. CDR3 coding DNA: TGTGCTAGTGGTTCCCTTCCCAACACTGAAGCTTTCTTT. V and J are TRBV12-5 and TRBJ1-1; D gene unclear. The CDR3 runs 13 residues. From germline, CDR1 is LGHNT and CDR2 FRNRAP. V lost 4 bases and J lost 2, with 8 bases in between.

The V gene is TRBV7-2, the J gene TRBJ2-5; D is uncertain. The V end was cut by 3 bases, the J end by 1 base, with 6 bases between. CDR1 and CDR2 from the germline V gene are SGHTA and FQGNSA. The CDR3 has 13 amino acids. The CDR3 bases are TGTGCCAGCAGCTTTACCAGCCAAGAGACCCAGTACTTC. Translation gives CASSFTSQETQYF.

The chain links TRBV29-1 to TRBJ2-3; 14 nucleotides agree with TRBD2. The germline CDR1 and CDR2 sequences are SQVTM and ANQGSEA. This CDR3 region has 23 residues. The junction had 27 bases not matched to a gene; V was cut back by 7 bases and J by 0 bases. CDR3 in DNA: TGCAGCGCCCGAAACCCACGGACAGGGCGGACTAGCGGGGGGATTTCTAGCACAGATACGCAGTATTTT. Translating it yields CSARNPRTGRTSGGISSTDTQYF.

The J gene is TRBJ2-3, the V gene TRBV18; D remains unclear. V gave up 0 bases and J gave up 5 bases, with 12 bases separating them. The CDR3 has 15 residues. Germline V gives CDR1 KGHSH, CDR2 LQKENI. The CDR3, as DNA: TGTGCCAGCTCACCACCGGGAATTCGTGAAGATACGCAGTATTTT. As protein: CASSPPGIREDTQYF.

This clone was found many times. This chain joins TRBV5-1 and TRBJ1-3; 7 positions match TRBD1. Germline values: CDR1 SGHRS, CDR2 YFSETQ. V dropped 7 bases and J dropped 0; count of bases not matched to a gene: 19. This CDR3 spans 19 amino acids. The CDR3 coding sequence is TGCGCCAGCTCCATGTTCCCGGTCCGACAGGGAAGCTCTGGAAACACCATATATTTT. Amino acids: CASSMFPVRQGSSGNTIYF.

The chain recombines TRBV3-1 (or the pseudogene TRBV3-2) with TRBJ1-6; D call uncertain. Trimming took 4 bases from V and 0 from J, leaving 4 bases between them. CDR3 length equals 14 residues. Germline CDR1 is LGHDT and CDR2 is YNNKEL (reference sequence). CDR3 loop: CASSPGSYNSPLHF. The CDR3 coding sequence is TGTGCCAGCAGCCCCGGCTCCTATAATTCACCCCTCCACTTT.

The V call is TRBV5-6, the J call TRBJ1-2; D is undetermined. Germline values: CDR1 SGHDT, CDR2 YYEEEE. This CDR3 is 13 amino acids long. V lost 1 base to trimming and J lost 7 bases, with 11 bases between them. CDR3 sequence reads: CASSLSETRGYTF. In DNA, the CDR3 is TGTGCCAGCAGCTTGTCAGAAACCCGTGGCTACACCTTC. Full variable domain (missing parts from reference TRBV5-6 and TRBJ1-2): DAGVTQSPTHLIKTRGQQVTLRCSPKSGHDTVSWYQQALGQGPQFIFQYYEEEERQRGNFPDRFSGHQFPNYSSELNVNALLLGDSALYLCASSLSETRGYTFGSGTRLTVV.

This chain connects TRBV19 to TRBJ1-1; D not certain. The CDR3 totals 13 residues. Germline V gene lookup returns CDR1 LNHDA and CDR2 SQIVND (reference sequence). Trimming pared 10 bases from V and 6 bases from J, leaving 18 bases between. CDR3 region: CATSTLIDAEAFF. The DNA of the CDR3 is TGTGCCACCTCGACCCTAATCGACGCTGAAGCTTTCTTT. Supplemented by reference TRBV19 and TRBJ1-1, the full variable domain reads DGGITQSPKYLFRKEGQNVTLSCEQNLNHDAMYWYRQDPGQGLRLIYYSQIVNDFQKGDIAEGYSVSREKKESFPLTVTSAQKNPTAFYLCATSTLIDAEAFFGQGTRLTVV.

The genes are TRBV6-5 and TRBJ2-7; D is unresolved. V gave up 2 bases and J gave up 2 bases, with 7 bases separating them. CDR1 and CDR2 from the germline V gene are MNHEY and SVGAGI. This CDR3 has 13 residues. The CDR3 region is CASSYRGTYEQYF. As DNA, the CDR3 is TGTGCCAGCAGTTACCGAGGAACCTACGAGCAGTACTTC.

This clone was counted a few times. This rearrangement joins TRBV4-3 to TRBJ1-4; TRBD1 matches 7 bases. V dropped 2 bases and J dropped 6; count of bases not matched to a gene: 3. Germline CDR1 reads LGHNA; CDR2 reads YSLEER. This CDR3 has 14 residues. In DNA, the CDR3 is TGCGCCAGCAGCCAAAGAACAGGGGATGAAAAACTGTTTTTT. Translation: CASSQRTGDEKLFF.

The chain employs TRBV2 and TRBJ2-5, with a tentative D call TRBD2 (6 bases). The CDR3 is 16 amino acids. Germline CDR1 SNHLY, CDR2 FYNNEI. V gave up 6 bases and J gave up 0 bases, with 17 bases separating them. CDR3 bases: TGTGCCAGCAGCCCTACGTGGGGGGTACACCAAGAGACCCAGTACTTC. The encoded protein is CASSPTWGVHQETQYF.

The chain combines TRBV7-2 with TRBJ1-3; the match to TRBD1 covers 8 bases. Germline CDR1 is SGHTA and CDR2 is FQGNSA. With 5 bases clipped from V and 1 base from J, the junction kept 4 bases outside the gene matches. This CDR3 comprises 15 residues. The CDR3 reads CASSLRTGSGNTIYF. In nucleotides, the CDR3 is TGTGCCAGCAGCCTTCGGACAGGGTCTGGAAACACCATATATTTT. The full variable domain, completed using reference TRBV7-2 and TRBJ1-3, is GAGVSQSPSNKVTEKGKDVELRCDPISGHTALYWYRQSLGQGLEFLIYFQGNSAPDKSGLPSDRFSAERTGGSVSTLTIQRTQQEDSAVYLCASSLRTGSGNTIYFGEGSWLTVV.

This clone appeared a few times. This chain connects TRBV6-5 to TRBJ1-5, with D unclear. The V end was cut by 6 bases, the J end by 3 bases, with 3 bases between. CDR3 length: 11 amino acids. CDR1 and CDR2 (germline): MNHEY, SVGAGI. The CDR3 region is CASSLNQPQHF. The CDR3 nucleotides read TGTGCCAGCAGCCTCAATCAGCCCCAGCATTTT.

The chain employs TRBV29-1 and TRBJ1-2; 9 bases align to TRBD1. The CDR3 runs to 14 residues. Germline CDR1 and CDR2: SQVTM and ANQGSEA. V lost 5 bases to trimming and J lost 4 bases; unmatched junction nucleotides: 8. The CDR3 loop is CSVKKTGGAYGYTF. For the CDR3, the DNA is TGCAGCGTTAAGAAGACAGGGGGGGCCTATGGCTACACCTTC.

This rearrangement joins TRBV27 to TRBJ1-2; D not resolved. The CDR3 length is 14 residues. Germline V gives CDR1 MNHEY, CDR2 SMNVEV (reference sequence). With 3 bases removed from V and 1 base from J, the gap between germline ends came to 9 bases. The CDR3 region is CASSFRQINYGYTF. The CDR3 DNA follows: TGTGCCAGCAGTTTCCGGCAAATTAACTATGGCTACACCTTC.

The chain joins TRBV4-2 to TRBJ2-3, with D maybe TRBD2 (6 bases). Germline V gene data show CDR1 as LGHNA and CDR2 as YNFKEQ. Trimming left V 7 bases short and J 0 bases short, with 14 bases between. This CDR3 spans 15 amino acids. CDR3 DNA: TGTGCCAGCACTACGGTTAGCGGTAGCACAGATACGCAGTATTTT. As protein: CASTTVSGSTDTQYF.

This clone was observed a single time. The V call is TRBV18, the J call TRBJ1-2; TRBD1 might be the D (6 bases). The CDR3 is 15 amino acids. The germline CDR1 and CDR2 sequences are KGHSH and LQKENI. V lost 1 base, J lost 7 bases, and 16 bases lay in between. CDR3 in amino acids: CASSPLVGGPGGYTF. CDR3 bases: TGTGCCAGCTCACCACTGGTCGGGGGCCCCGGTGGCTACACCTTC.

The rearrangement joins TRBV7-9 to TRBJ2-7; a weak D match, TRBD2 (6 bases). This CDR3 comprises 14 residues. With 2 bases removed from V and 4 bases from J, the gap between germline ends came to 12 bases. Germline V lookup: CDR1 SEHNR, CDR2 FQNEAQ (reference sequence). The CDR3 spells CASSLSWDFYEQYF. The CDR3 nucleotides are TGTGCCAGCAGCTTATCATGGGACTTTTACGAGCAGTACTTC.